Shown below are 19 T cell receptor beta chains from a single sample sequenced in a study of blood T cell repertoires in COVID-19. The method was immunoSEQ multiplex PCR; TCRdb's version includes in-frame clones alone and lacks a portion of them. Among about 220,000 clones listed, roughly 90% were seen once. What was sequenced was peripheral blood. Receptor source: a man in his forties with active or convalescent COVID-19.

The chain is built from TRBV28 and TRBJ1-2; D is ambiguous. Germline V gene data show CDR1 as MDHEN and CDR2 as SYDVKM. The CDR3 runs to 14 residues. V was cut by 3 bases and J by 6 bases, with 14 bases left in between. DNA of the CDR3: TGTGCCAGCAGTTTTTGGGCCGGAGGGAATGGCTACACCTTC. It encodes CASSFWAGGNGYTF.

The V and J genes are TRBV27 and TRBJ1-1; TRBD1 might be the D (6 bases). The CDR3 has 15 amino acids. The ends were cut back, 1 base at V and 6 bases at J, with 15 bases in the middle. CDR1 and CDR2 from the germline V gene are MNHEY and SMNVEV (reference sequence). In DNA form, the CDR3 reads TGTGCCAGCAGTTTATGGACCTCAAAGGGGGCTGAAGCTTTCTTT. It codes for CASSLWTSKGAEAFF.

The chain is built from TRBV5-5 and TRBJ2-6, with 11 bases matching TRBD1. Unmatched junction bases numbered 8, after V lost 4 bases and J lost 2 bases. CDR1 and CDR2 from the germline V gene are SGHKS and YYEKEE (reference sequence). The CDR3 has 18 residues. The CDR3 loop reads CASSVAWTGGTGANVLTF. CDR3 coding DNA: TGTGCCAGCAGCGTGGCGTGGACAGGGGGCACTGGGGCCAACGTCCTGACTTTC.

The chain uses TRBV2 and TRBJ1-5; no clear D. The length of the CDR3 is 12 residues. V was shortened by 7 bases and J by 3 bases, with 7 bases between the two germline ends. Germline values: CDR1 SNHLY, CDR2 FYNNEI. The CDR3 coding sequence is TGTGCCAGCAACCTCTACAATCAGCCCCAGCATTTT. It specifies CASNLYNQPQHF.

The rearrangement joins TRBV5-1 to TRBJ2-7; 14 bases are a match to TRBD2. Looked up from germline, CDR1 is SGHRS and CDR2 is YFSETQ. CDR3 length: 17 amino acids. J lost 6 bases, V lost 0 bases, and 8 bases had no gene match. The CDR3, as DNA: TGCGCCAGCAGCTTGGGACTAGCGGGAGGGCCGGGTCCCGAGCAGTACTTC. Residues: CASSLGLAGGPGPEQYF.

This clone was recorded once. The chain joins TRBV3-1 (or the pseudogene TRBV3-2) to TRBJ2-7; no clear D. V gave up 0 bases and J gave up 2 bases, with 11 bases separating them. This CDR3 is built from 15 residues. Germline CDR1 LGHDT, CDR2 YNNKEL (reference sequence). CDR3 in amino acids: CASSQDISQTYEQYF. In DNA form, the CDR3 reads TGTGCCAGCAGCCAAGATATCTCGCAGACCTACGAGCAGTACTTC.

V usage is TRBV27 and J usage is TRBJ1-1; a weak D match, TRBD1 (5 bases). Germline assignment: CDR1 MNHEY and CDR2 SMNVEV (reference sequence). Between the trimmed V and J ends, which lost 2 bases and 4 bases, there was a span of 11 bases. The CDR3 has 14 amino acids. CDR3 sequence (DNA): TGTGCCAGCAGTTTAGGGGGGGGGAGCACTGAAGCTTTCTTT. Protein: CASSLGGGSTEAFF.

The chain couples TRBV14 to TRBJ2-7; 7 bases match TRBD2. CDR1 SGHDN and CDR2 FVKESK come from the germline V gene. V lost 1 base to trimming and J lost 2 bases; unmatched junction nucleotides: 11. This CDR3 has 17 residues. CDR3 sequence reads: CASSQGLPRDYAYEQYF. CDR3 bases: TGTGCCAGCAGCCAAGGACTCCCCAGGGACTATGCCTACGAGCAGTACTTC.

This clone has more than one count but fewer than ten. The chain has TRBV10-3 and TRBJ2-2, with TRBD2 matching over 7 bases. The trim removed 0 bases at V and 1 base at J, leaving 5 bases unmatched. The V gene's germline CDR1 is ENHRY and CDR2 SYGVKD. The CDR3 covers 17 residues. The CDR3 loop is CAISESLIAGNTGELFF. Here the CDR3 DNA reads TGTGCCATCAGTGAGTCGTTGATAGCGGGGAACACCGGGGAGCTGTTTTTT.

The CDR3 here is CAISESRQGAAEQYF. The CDR3 bases are TGTGCCATCAGTGAGTCGAGACAGGGAGCAGCCGAGCAGTACTTC. V gene TRBV10-3 combines with J gene TRBJ2-7; 7 bases fit TRBD1. The germline V gene has CDR1 ENHRY and CDR2 SYGVKD. The CDR3 is 15 amino acids. J lost 6 bases, V lost 0 bases, and 8 bases had no gene match.

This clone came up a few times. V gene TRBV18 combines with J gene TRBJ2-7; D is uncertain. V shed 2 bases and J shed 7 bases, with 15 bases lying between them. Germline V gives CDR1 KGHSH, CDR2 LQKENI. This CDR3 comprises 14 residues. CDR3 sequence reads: CASSPGSFSREQYF. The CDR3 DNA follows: TGTGCCAGCTCACCAGGCTCTTTCTCGAGGGAGCAGTACTTC.

The CDR3 DNA follows: TGCGCCAGCAGTGAGCGGGGAATGAACACTGAAGCTTTCTTT. This translates into CASSERGMNTEAFF. The chain uses TRBV10-1 and TRBJ1-1; D is unclear. Deletions cut 2 bases from V and 0 bases from J, with 7 bases between. Per the germline V gene, CDR1 is WNHNN and CDR2 is SYGVQD (reference sequence). CDR3 length: 14 residues.

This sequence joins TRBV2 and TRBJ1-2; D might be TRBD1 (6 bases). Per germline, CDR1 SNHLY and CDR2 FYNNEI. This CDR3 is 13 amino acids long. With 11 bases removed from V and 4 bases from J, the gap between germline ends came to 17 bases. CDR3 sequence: CAGSRQDRYGYTF. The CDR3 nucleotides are TGTGCCGGCTCTAGACAGGACCGCTATGGCTACACCTTC.

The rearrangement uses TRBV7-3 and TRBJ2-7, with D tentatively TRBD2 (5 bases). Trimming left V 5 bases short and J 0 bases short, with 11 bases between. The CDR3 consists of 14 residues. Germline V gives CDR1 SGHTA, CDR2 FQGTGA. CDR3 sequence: CASSEAGNSYEQYF. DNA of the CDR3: TGTGCCAGCAGCGAAGCCGGGAACTCCTACGAGCAGTACTTC.

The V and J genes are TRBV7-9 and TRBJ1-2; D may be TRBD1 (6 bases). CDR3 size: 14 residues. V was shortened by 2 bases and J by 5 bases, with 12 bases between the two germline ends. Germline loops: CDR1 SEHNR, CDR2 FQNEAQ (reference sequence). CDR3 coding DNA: TGTGCCAGCAGCTTAAGAGGGGGAGGGTATGGCTACACCTTC. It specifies CASSLRGGGYGYTF. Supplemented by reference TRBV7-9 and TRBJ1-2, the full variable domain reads DTGVSQNPRHKITKRGQNVTFRCDPISEHNRLYWYRQTLGQGPEFLTYFQNEAQLEKSRLLSDRFSAERPKGSFSTLEIQRTEQGDSAMYLCASSLRGGGYGYTFGSGTRLTVV.

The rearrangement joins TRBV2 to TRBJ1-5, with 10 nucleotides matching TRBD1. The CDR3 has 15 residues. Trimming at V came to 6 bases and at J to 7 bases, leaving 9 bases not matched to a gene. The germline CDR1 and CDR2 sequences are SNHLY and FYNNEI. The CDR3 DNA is TGTGCCAGCAGGATGACAGGGGGCGTGGGACAGCCCCAGCATTTT. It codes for CASRMTGGVGQPQHF.

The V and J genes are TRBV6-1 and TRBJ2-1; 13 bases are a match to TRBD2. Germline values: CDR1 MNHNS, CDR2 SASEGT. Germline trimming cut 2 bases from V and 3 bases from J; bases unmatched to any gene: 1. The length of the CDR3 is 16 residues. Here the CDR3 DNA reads TGTGCCAGCAGTGAAAGGACTAGCGGGGGCTACAATGAGCAGTTCTTC. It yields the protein CASSERTSGGYNEQFF.

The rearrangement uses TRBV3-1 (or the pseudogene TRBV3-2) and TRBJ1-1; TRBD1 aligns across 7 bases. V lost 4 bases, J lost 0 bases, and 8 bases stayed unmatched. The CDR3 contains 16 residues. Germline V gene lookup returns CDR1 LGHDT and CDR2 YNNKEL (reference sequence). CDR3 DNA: TGTGCCAGCAGCCCCGGGACAGCGAGGATGAACACTGAAGCTTTCTTT. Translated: CASSPGTARMNTEAFF.

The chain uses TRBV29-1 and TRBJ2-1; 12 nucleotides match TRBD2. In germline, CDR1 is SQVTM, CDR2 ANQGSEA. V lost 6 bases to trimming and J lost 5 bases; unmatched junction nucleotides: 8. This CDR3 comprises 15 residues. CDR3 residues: CSVTGTSGLNNEQFF. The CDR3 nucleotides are TGCAGCGTGACCGGGACTAGCGGGCTGAACAATGAGCAGTTCTTC.